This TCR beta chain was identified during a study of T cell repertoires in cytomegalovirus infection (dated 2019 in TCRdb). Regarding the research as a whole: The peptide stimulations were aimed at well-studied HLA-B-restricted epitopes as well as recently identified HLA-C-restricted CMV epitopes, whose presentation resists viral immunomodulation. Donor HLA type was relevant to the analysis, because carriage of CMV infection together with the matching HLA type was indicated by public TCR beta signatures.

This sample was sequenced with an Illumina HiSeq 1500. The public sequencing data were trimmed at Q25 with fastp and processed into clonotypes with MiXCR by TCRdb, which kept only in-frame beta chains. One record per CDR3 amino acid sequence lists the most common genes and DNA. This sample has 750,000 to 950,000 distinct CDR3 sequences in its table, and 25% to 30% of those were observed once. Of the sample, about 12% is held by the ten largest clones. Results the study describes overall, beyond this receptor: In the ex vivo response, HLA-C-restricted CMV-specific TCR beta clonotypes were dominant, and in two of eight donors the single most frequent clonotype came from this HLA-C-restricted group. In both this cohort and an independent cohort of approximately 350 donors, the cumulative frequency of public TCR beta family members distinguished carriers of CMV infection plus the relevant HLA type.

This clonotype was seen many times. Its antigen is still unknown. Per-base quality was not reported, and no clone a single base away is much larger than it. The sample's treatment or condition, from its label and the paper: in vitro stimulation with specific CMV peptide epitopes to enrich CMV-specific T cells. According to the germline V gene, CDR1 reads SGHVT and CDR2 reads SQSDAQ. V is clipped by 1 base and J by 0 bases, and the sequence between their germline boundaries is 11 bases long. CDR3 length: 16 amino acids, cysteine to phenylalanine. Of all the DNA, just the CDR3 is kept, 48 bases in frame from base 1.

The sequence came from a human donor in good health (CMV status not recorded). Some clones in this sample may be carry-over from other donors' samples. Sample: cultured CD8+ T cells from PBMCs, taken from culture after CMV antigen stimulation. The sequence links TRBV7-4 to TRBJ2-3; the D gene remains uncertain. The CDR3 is CASSLVIVTSTDTQYF. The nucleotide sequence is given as TGTGCCAGCAGCTTAGTGATTGTTACTAGCACAGATACGCAGTATTTT.